The following is a T cell receptor beta chain sequence with its context. Repertoires were generated with immunoSEQ multiplex PCR, while TCRdb's copy carries only in-frame clones and drops some. The sample records hundreds of thousands of clones, around 90% being singletons. Trimming stripped 9 bases from V and 1 base from J, with 13 bases between. The CDR3 has 14 residues. Germline CDR1 and CDR2: MNHEY and SMNVEV (reference sequence). This record belongs to a study of blood T cell repertoires in COVID-19. Sequencing used PBMCs or T cells enriched from blood (not recorded which). This receptor was identified in a woman in her thirties who had recovered from COVID-19. The rearrangement joins TRBV27 to TRBJ1-5, with D uncertain. CDR3 sequence: CASATGMSNQPQHF. CDR3 nucleotides: TGTGCCAGTGCGACCGGGATGAGCAATCAGCCCCAGCATTTT.